The 19 T cell receptor beta chains listed next were all sequenced from one sample in a study of identifying expanded T cells in peripheral blood. TCRdb keeps only in-frame clones here, not all; method: immunoSEQ multiplex PCR. The sample consists of 55,000 to 80,000 clones, about 85% of them appearing once. Sequencing was done on a sample of blood. The receptors originated from a person aged 18 to 69 in good health.

The chain combines TRBV7-9 with TRBJ2-7; 15 nucleotides agree with TRBD2. The CDR3 loop spans 17 amino acids. Germline V CDR1 and CDR2: SEHNR, FQNEAQ (reference sequence). V lost 5 bases, J lost 3 bases, and 8 bases stayed unmatched. CDR3 residues: CASSEGLAGGLSYEQYF. CDR3 nucleotide sequence: TGTGCCAGCAGCGAGGGACTAGCGGGAGGACTCAGCTACGAGCAGTACTTC.

This clone was observed a handful of times. Other DNA sequences within the sample encode an identical CDR3. The chain employs TRBV9 and TRBJ2-5; 7 nucleotides align to TRBD1. Germline CDR1 reads SGDLS; CDR2 reads YYNGEE. CDR3 length: 14 residues. The V gene end was trimmed by 0 bases and the J gene end by 2 bases; junction bases not matched to a gene: 1. The DNA of the CDR3 is TGTGCCAGCAGCGTAGGGACAGGACAAGAGACCCAGTACTTC. It yields the protein CASSVGTGQETQYF. The full variable domain, completed using reference TRBV9 and TRBJ2-5, is DSGVTQTPKHLITATGQRVTLRCSPRSGDLSVYWYQQSLDQGLQFLIQYYNGEERAKGNILERFSAQQFPDLHSELNLSSLELGDSALYFCASSVGTGQETQYFGPGTRLLVL.

V usage is TRBV13 and J usage is TRBJ2-3; unclear D gene. The J call is uncertain, as TRBJ1-5 better fits the DNA end. The CDR3 contains 14 residues. Per the germline V gene, CDR1 is PRHDT and CDR2 is FYEKMQ (reference sequence). The CDR3 coding sequence is TGTGCCAGCAGCCGACGGGGTGGCACAGATACGCAGCATTTT. Its protein product is CASSRRGGTDTQHF.

This clone was counted a few times. The chain couples TRBV27 to TRBJ1-3, with D unresolved. V lost 6 bases to trimming and J lost 0 bases, with 12 bases between them. This CDR3 spans 15 amino acids. Germline V gene sequence: CDR1 MNHEY, CDR2 SMNVEV (reference sequence). The CDR3 DNA reads TGTGCCAGCAGCGTTGACGTTGGCTCTGGAAACACCATATATTTT. Translation gives CASSVDVGSGNTIYF.

This clone has only a few counts. The gene calls are TRBV2 and TRBJ2-3, with a tentative D call TRBD1 (6 bases). V lost 1 base and J 2 bases, leaving 10 bases between the germline ends. CDR3 length: 15 amino acids. CDR1 is SNHLY, CDR2 FYNNEI, per germline. CDR3 sequence (DNA): TGTGCCAGCAGTGAAGGCCAGGGGAACACAGATACGCAGTATTTT. Protein sequence: CASSEGQGNTDTQYF.

This chain connects TRBV19 to TRBJ2-6; 11 bases are a match to TRBD1. The CDR3 sequence is 19 residues long. From germline, CDR1 is LNHDA and CDR2 SQIVND (reference sequence). After removal of 6 bases from V and 3 bases from J, the junction contained 13 bases not matched to a gene. The CDR3 reads CASRTLRGQGAFGANVLTF. The CDR3 DNA reads TGTGCCAGTAGGACCTTACGAGGACAGGGGGCTTTTGGGGCCAACGTCCTGACTTTC.

V is TRBV9 and J is TRBJ1-3; TRBD1 is a possible D gene (6 bases). The germline CDR1 and CDR2 sequences are SGDLS and YYNGEE. The ends were cut back, 0 bases at V and 2 bases at J, with 6 bases in the middle. CDR3 length: 14 amino acids. CDR3 sequence reads: CASSVEGAGNTIYF. For the CDR3, the DNA is TGTGCCAGCAGCGTAGAGGGGGCTGGAAACACCATATATTTT.

V gene TRBV30 combines with J gene TRBJ2-3; TRBD2 agrees at 8 bases. The CDR3 sequence is 15 residues long. Germline CDR1 GTSNPN, CDR2 SVGIG (reference sequence). V lost 2 bases to trimming and J lost 0 bases; unmatched junction nucleotides: 4. CDR3 bases: TGTGCCTGGAGTCGGAGCGGGGGAAGCACAGATACGCAGTATTTT. It is translated as CAWSRSGGSTDTQYF.

This clone was found once. The chain links TRBV5-4 to TRBJ2-6; the match to TRBD1 covers 10 bases. CDR1 and CDR2 from the germline V gene are SGHNT and YYREEE (reference sequence). J was trimmed by 0 bases and V by 7 bases; bases with no gene match: 4. This CDR3 region has 16 residues. In DNA, the CDR3 is TGTGCCAGCGGGACAGGGGAGGTCTCTGGGGCCAACGTCCTGACTTTC. Translation gives CASGTGEVSGANVLTF.

The genes are TRBV19 and TRBJ2-5, with D maybe TRBD2 (7 bases). CDR3 length: 15 amino acids. V was cut by 7 bases and J by 7 bases, with 22 bases left in between. Germline assignment: CDR1 LNHDA and CDR2 SQIVND (reference sequence). CDR3 coding DNA: TGTGCCAGTACCTCGAGCCCGGGGGGCGCCGGGACCCAGTACTTC. Protein product: CASTSSPGGAGTQYF.

V and J are TRBV6-1 and TRBJ2-7; no clear D. Trimming took off 5 bases at V and 3 bases at J, with 5 bases between the two ends. The CDR3 extends over 11 amino acids. Per the germline V gene, CDR1 is MNHNS and CDR2 is SASEGT. For the CDR3, the DNA is TGTGCCAGCAGTCCCCACTACGAGCAGTACTTC. Its protein is CASSPHYEQYF.

The chain joins TRBV6-1 to TRBJ2-7; D is ambiguous. Germline CDR1 reads MNHNS; CDR2 reads SASEGT. Trimming pared 8 bases from V and 3 bases from J, leaving 5 bases between. The CDR3 contains 10 residues. CDR3 in DNA: TGTGCCAGCTTTTACTACGAGCAGTACTTC. Translated: CASFYYEQYF.

This chain links TRBV29-1 with TRBJ1-4; 8 bases line up with TRBD1. V shed 7 bases, J shed 5 bases, and the junction held 6 bases outside the gene matches. The CDR3 has 13 amino acids. From germline, CDR1 is SQVTM and CDR2 ANQGSEA. The CDR3: CSALTGENEKLFF. The CDR3 DNA reads as TGCAGCGCTTTGACAGGGGAAAATGAAAAACTGTTTTTT. The full variable domain, in which reference TRBV29-1 and TRBJ1-4 provide the parts outside the CDR3, is SAVISQKPSRDICQRGTSLTIQCQVDSQVTMMFWYRQQPGQSLTLIATANQGSEATYESGFVIDKFPISRPNLTFSTLTVSNMSPEDSSIYLCSALTGENEKLFFGSGTQLSVL.

The table lists this clone with a few counts. The V and J genes are TRBV19 and TRBJ1-2; the match to TRBD1 covers 7 bases. The V and J ends lost 7 bases and 3 bases, in that order; junction bases with no gene match: 11. Germline V gene sequence: CDR1 LNHDA, CDR2 SQIVND (reference sequence). The CDR3 loop spans 15 amino acids. Here the CDR3 reads CASKRAQGVDYGYTF. The CDR3 nucleotides read TGTGCCAGTAAACGCGCTCAGGGGGTCGACTATGGCTACACCTTC.

This sequence joins TRBV27 and TRBJ2-3, with a possible D match to TRBD1 (5 bases). This CDR3 has 19 amino acids. From germline, CDR1 is MNHEY and CDR2 SMNVEV (reference sequence). V shed 5 bases and J shed 0 bases, with 24 bases lying between them. CDR3 residues: CASSPSGATLGLSTDTQYF. CDR3 sequence (DNA): TGTGCCAGCAGTCCCTCGGGCGCGACGCTGGGGCTTAGCACAGATACGCAGTATTTT.

J is TRBJ2-6 and V is TRBV9; 11 positions match TRBD2. Per the germline V gene, CDR1 is SGDLS and CDR2 is YYNGEE. The CDR3 covers 21 residues. J gave up 4 bases and V 4 bases, and 19 bases lay outside the gene matches. CDR3 region: CASSSKGLAETPWPGANVLTF. The CDR3 DNA reads TGTGCCAGCAGCTCCAAGGGACTAGCGGAAACCCCGTGGCCCGGGGCCAACGTCCTGACTTTC. Full variable domain (outside the CDR3, taken from reference TRBV9 and TRBJ2-6): DSGVTQTPKHLITATGQRVTLRCSPRSGDLSVYWYQQSLDQGLQFLIQYYNGEERAKGNILERFSAQQFPDLHSELNLSSLELGDSALYFCASSSKGLAETPWPGANVLTFGAGSRLTVL.

CDR3 DNA: TGTGCCAGCAGCTTAGGGGGCGGGCGGGAGACCCAGTACTTC. This encodes CASSLGGGRETQYF. The chain employs TRBV7-7 and TRBJ2-5; D may match TRBD1 or TRBD2 (5 bases each). The CDR3 has 14 amino acids. The ends were cut back, 1 base at V and 5 bases at J, with 11 bases in the middle. The germline CDR1 and CDR2 sequences are SSHAT and FNYEAQ (reference sequence).

V usage is TRBV11-3 and J usage is TRBJ2-7; TRBD1 matches 8 bases. Trimming at V came to 0 bases and at J to 3 bases, leaving 7 bases not matched to a gene. Germline-derived CDR1 and CDR2 are SGHNT and YENEEA. The CDR3 is 16 residues long. Here the CDR3 DNA reads TGTGCCAGCAGCTTAGATCGTACAGGGGGTAACTACGAGCAGTACTTC. Protein product: CASSLDRTGGNYEQYF.

This sequence joins TRBV14 and TRBJ1-2; tentative D call: TRBD1 (6 bases). The CDR3 extends over 16 amino acids. The germline V and J ends were trimmed by 3 bases and 3 bases, with 17 bases remaining between them. Germline CDR1 is SGHDN and CDR2 is FVKESK. CDR3 coding DNA: TGTGCCAGCAGCCAGGGTAGTCGGGGGCGTCACTATGGCTACACCTTC. It codes for CASSQGSRGRHYGYTF.